The 8 T cell receptor beta chains listed next were all sequenced from one sample in a study of low-dose radiotherapy and immunotherapy resistance in tumors. As for time point: after trial treatment. This sample's treatment: LDRT plus nivolumab, ipilimumab, low-dose cyclophosphamide and aspirin (RACIN trial). It was with a constant-region primer and a V-primer adapter that TCRs were amplified over around 18 PCR cycles. TCRdb fed the reads into MiXCR, producing one record per CDR3 protein. The sample yields some 53,000 distinct CDR3 sequences, around 35% seen once. The material sequenced was PBMCs, taken after low-dose radiotherapy plus immunotherapy. The receptors were sampled from a male donor with rectosigmoid adenocarcinoma.

The chain joins TRBV12-3 or TRBV12-4 to TRBJ2-3, with a possible D match to TRBD2 (6 bases). The ends were cut back, 0 bases at V and 5 bases at J, with 15 bases in the middle. The CDR3 totals 16 residues. The CDR3 DNA reads TGTGCCAGCAGTTTAGCAGAGGCGGGATGGAGAGATACGCAGTATTTT. Protein: CASSLAEAGWRDTQYF.

The sample holds many counts of this clonotype. The chain joins TRBV27 to TRBJ1-2; D is ambiguous. V lost 5 bases, J lost 0 bases, and 4 bases lay in between. The germline V gene encodes CDR1 MNHEY and CDR2 SMNVEV (reference sequence). This CDR3 has 12 residues. CDR3 nucleotides: TGTGCCAGCAGTCAAGCTAACTATGGCTACACCTTC. Protein: CASSQANYGYTF.

The genes are TRBV20-1 and TRBJ2-7; no firm D call. Trimming stripped 3 bases from V and 1 base from J, with 10 bases between. The CDR3 length is 13 residues. The V gene's germline CDR1 is DFQATT and CDR2 SNEGSKA (reference sequence). Here the CDR3 reads CSASDTNSYEQYF. The CDR3 nucleotides read TGCAGTGCTAGCGACACGAATTCCTACGAGCAGTACTTC.

The chain uses TRBV4-1 and TRBJ2-2; 14 positions match TRBD2. CDR3 length equals 19 residues. In germline, CDR1 is MGHRA, CDR2 YSYEKL. The V and J ends lost 3 bases and 4 bases, in that order; junction bases with no gene match: 10. The DNA of the CDR3 is TGCGCCAGCAGCCAGGCCCGACTAGCGGGAGGGTTCGTCACCGGGGAGCTGTTTTTT. Amino acid sequence: CASSQARLAGGFVTGELFF.

This clonotype occurred many times. V gene TRBV7-3 combines with J gene TRBJ2-7; D may correspond to TRBD1 or TRBD2 (6 bases each). The germline V gene encodes CDR1 SGHTA and CDR2 FQGTGA. This CDR3 spans 14 amino acids. Trimming cost V 5 bases and J 6 bases, with 17 bases left between them. In DNA form, the CDR3 reads TGTGCCAGCAGCAAGGGGGGAGATGTCTCCGAGCAGTACTTC. Translated, it gives CASSKGGDVSEQYF.

This chain uses TRBV11-2 with TRBJ2-7; TRBD2 aligns across 8 bases. The length of the CDR3 is 14 residues. The ends lost 3 bases at V and 0 bases at J; junction bases unmatched: 1. Germline loops: CDR1 SGHAT, CDR2 FQNNGV. Written as DNA, the CDR3 is TGTGCCAGCAGCTTCGGGGGGGACTCCTACGAGCAGTACTTC. Protein sequence: CASSFGGDSYEQYF. Looking up the rest from reference TRBV11-2 and TRBJ2-7 gives the full variable domain: EAGVAQSPRYKIIEKRQSVAFWCNPISGHATLYWYQQILGQGPKLLIQFQNNGVVDDSQLPKDRFSAERLKGVDSTLKIQPAKLEDSAVYLCASSFGGDSYEQYFGPGTRLTVT.

This clonotype was seen many times. The chain combines TRBV29-1 with TRBJ2-3, with no clear D. This CDR3 contains 12 residues. The V end was cut by 4 bases, the J end by 0 bases, with 5 bases between. The V gene's germline CDR1 is SQVTM and CDR2 ANQGSEA. The CDR3 is CSVGYSTDTQYF. Here the CDR3 DNA reads TGCAGCGTTGGGTACAGCACAGATACGCAGTATTTT.

CDR3 sequence (DNA): TGTGCCAGCAGCTTCGTCCGCACCGGGGAGCTGTTTTTT. Translated, it gives CASSFVRTGELFF. The chain joins TRBV11-2 to TRBJ2-2; D remains ambiguous. Germline V gene data show CDR1 as SGHAT and CDR2 as FQNNGV. V dropped 3 bases and J dropped 4 bases, with 6 bases sitting between them. This CDR3 spans 13 amino acids.